The 25 T cell receptor beta chains presented below share a single source sample, sequenced in a study of OX40 agonist ivuxolimab in advanced cancers. Data came from immunoSEQ multiplex PCR; TCRdb stores just in-frame clones and leaves some out. The sample lists around 62,000 clones; 70% to 90% were seen once. The specimen comprised CD4+ or CD8+ T cells sorted from blood, sampled in a trial of the OX40 agonist ivuxolimab. All receptors derive from an adult with an advanced solid tumor such as melanoma, head and neck, liver or kidney cancer.

The V and J genes are TRBV6-6 and TRBJ2-3; 7 bases match TRBD1. The V gene's germline CDR1 is MNHNY and CDR2 SVGAGI (reference sequence). This CDR3 region has 15 residues. The J segment lost 0 bases and the V segment lost 6 bases, leaving 6 bases of the junction unmatched. This CDR3 is CASSQGVWSTDTQYF. Here the CDR3 DNA reads TGTGCCAGCAGCCAGGGGGTTTGGAGCACAGATACGCAGTATTTT.

This sequence joins TRBV21-1 and TRBJ1-5; the table's TRBD1 call for D was not verified on the DNA. TRBV21-1 is a recognized pseudogene. CDR3 length: 15 residues. CDR3 DNA sequence: TGTGCCAGGACCACAGGGGAGATTAGCAATCAGCCCCAGCATTTT. This encodes CARTTGEISNQPQHF.

A note on this clone: The junction shows a germline mismatch at one end, possibly a read error. This chain joins TRBV2 and TRBJ2-7; weak D call: TRBD1 (6 bases). This CDR3 comprises 12 residues. CDR1 and CDR2 from the germline V gene are SNHLY and FYNNEI. The CDR3: CASGYRAYEQYF. The DNA for the CDR3 is TGTGCCAGCGGCTACAGGGCCTATGAGCAGTACTTC. The whole variable domain, remainder taken from reference TRBV2 and TRBJ2-7, is EPEVTQTPSHQVTQMGQEVILRCVPISNHLYFYWYRQILGQKVEFLVSFYNNEISEKSEIFDDQFSVERPDGSNFTLKIRSTKLEDSAMYFCASGYRAYEQYFGPGTRLTVT.

This sequence joins TRBV10-3 and TRBJ2-3; 7 nucleotides align to TRBD2. The CDR3 spans 15 residues. Germline V gene data show CDR1 as ENHRY and CDR2 as SYGVKD. The V segment lost 10 bases and the J segment 1 base; nucleotides outside the gene matches: 11. The DNA of the CDR3 is TGTGCCAGTGCGGGAGACACTACCCGCACAGATACGCAGTATTTT. Translating gives CASAGDTTRTDTQYF.

The gene calls are TRBV6-6 and TRBJ2-5; 7 bases align to TRBD2. The CDR3 loop spans 14 amino acids. Germline lookup yields CDR1 MNHNY and CDR2 SVGAGI (reference sequence). J was trimmed by 5 bases and V by 4 bases; bases with no gene match: 7. CDR3 DNA: TGTGCCAGCAGTTCGAGGGAGGGCCTGGAGACCCAGTACTTC. Translated: CASSSREGLETQYF.

This chain uses TRBV11-2 with TRBJ2-1, with D unresolved. There are 15 residues in the CDR3. The V gene's germline CDR1 is SGHAT and CDR2 FQNNGV. V gave up 5 bases and J gave up 0 bases, with 11 bases separating them. CDR3 in DNA: TGTGCCAGCAGCCTGAGACTGGACTCCTACAATGAGCAGTTCTTC. It codes for CASSLRLDSYNEQFF.

This sequence joins TRBV6-1 and TRBJ2-4; TRBD2 matches 11 bases. Germline values: CDR1 MNHNS, CDR2 SASEGT. The V gene end was trimmed by 1 base and the J gene end by 0 bases; junction bases not matched to a gene: 8. This CDR3 comprises 19 residues. In DNA, the CDR3 is TGTGCCAGCAGTGAAGGGGCGGGACTAGCGGTATTAGCCAAAAACATTCAGTACTTC. It codes for CASSEGAGLAVLAKNIQYF.

This chain links TRBV5-1 with TRBJ1-4, with D uncertain. The CDR3 loop spans 14 amino acids. Per the germline V gene, CDR1 is SGHRS and CDR2 is YFSETQ. Trimming pared 2 bases from V and 0 bases from J, leaving 5 bases between. The CDR3 sequence: CASSFRTTNEKLFF. Written as DNA, the CDR3 is TGCGCCAGCAGCTTCAGAACAACTAATGAAAAACTGTTTTTT.

This chain links TRBV6-5 with TRBJ2-7, with 9 bases that match TRBD1. The CDR3 spans 16 residues. With V trimmed by 0 bases and J by 4 bases, 7 bases remained unmatched. Germline lookup yields CDR1 MNHEY and CDR2 SVGAGI. The CDR3 reads CASSYSRDRELYEQYF. CDR3 in DNA: TGTGCCAGCAGTTACTCGAGGGACAGGGAGTTATACGAGCAGTACTTC.

The J gene is TRBJ2-5, the V gene TRBV9, with a possible D match to TRBD2 (5 bases). This CDR3 region has 13 residues. The germline V gene has CDR1 SGDLS and CDR2 YYNGEE. Trimming stripped 4 bases from V and 1 base from J, with 8 bases between. The chain's CDR3 is CASSTGLQETQYF. The DNA for the CDR3 is TGTGCCAGCAGCACCGGACTCCAAGAGACCCAGTACTTC.

The chain is built from TRBV10-3 and TRBJ2-3, with 14 bases matching TRBD2. CDR1 and CDR2 (germline): ENHRY, SYGVKD. Germline trimming cut 6 bases from V and 2 bases from J; bases unmatched to any gene: 7. This CDR3 spans 17 amino acids. Here the CDR3 DNA reads TGTGCCATCAGCCGGACTAGCGGGAGGTATTTCACAGATACGCAGTATTTT. Protein sequence: CAISRTSGRYFTDTQYF.

This chain links TRBV9 with TRBJ1-2; maybe TRBD1 (5 bases). Germline CDR1 and CDR2: SGDLS and YYNGEE. This CDR3 region has 16 residues. V was cut by 3 bases and J by 4 bases, with 19 bases left in between. The CDR3, as DNA: TGTGCCAGCAGCGCCCCGGGGGGACTTGATGGCTATGGCTACACCTTC. Protein sequence: CASSAPGGLDGYGYTF.

The chain combines TRBV7-2 with TRBJ2-6, with D hard to call. Germline V gives CDR1 SGHTA, CDR2 FQGNSA. V was clipped by 6 bases and J by 0 bases, with 6 bases between them. This CDR3 contains 14 residues. The CDR3 region has the DNA TGTGCCAGCAGTCCTGTCTCTGGGGCCAACGTCCTGACTTTC. Translation: CASSPVSGANVLTF.

The V gene is TRBV7-9, the J gene TRBJ1-1; D remains ambiguous. Trimming took off 1 base at V and 2 bases at J, with 14 bases between the two ends. CDR1 and CDR2 (germline): SEHNR, FQNEAQ (reference sequence). The CDR3 length is 16 residues. The chain's CDR3 is CASSLDGAELNTEAFF. In DNA form, the CDR3 reads TGTGCCAGCAGCTTAGACGGTGCCGAGCTTAACACTGAAGCTTTCTTT.

This clone showed up just once. V gene TRBV5-4 combines with J gene TRBJ2-1, with TRBD2 matching over 9 bases. The CDR3 spans 14 residues. In germline, CDR1 is SGHNT, CDR2 YYREEE (reference sequence). The trim removed 7 bases at V and 4 bases at J, leaving 6 bases unmatched. For the CDR3, the DNA is TGTGCCAGCCAAACTAGCGGGTATTACAATGAGCAGTTCTTC. Its protein product is CASQTSGYYNEQFF.

This sequence joins TRBV7-2 and TRBJ2-1; the D gene is possibly TRBD2 (6 bases). Deletions cut 5 bases from V and 7 bases from J, with 15 bases between. Germline lookup yields CDR1 SGHTA and CDR2 FQGNSA. CDR3 size: 14 residues. In DNA form, the CDR3 reads TGTGCCAGCAGCAGGGGACTTCGGGATAATGAGCAGTTCTTC. It codes for CASSRGLRDNEQFF.

A word on this clone: Relative to the germline gene, one junction end is altered; a read error may explain this. V gene TRBV27 combines with J gene TRBJ2-1; 7 bases are shared with TRBD2. The germline gives CDR1 MNHEY, CDR2 SMNVEV (reference sequence). CDR3 length: 15 amino acids. The chain's CDR3 is CASTSTSALYNGQFF. CDR3 nucleotides: TGTGCCAGCACCTCCACTAGCGCCCTCTACAATGGGCAGTTCTTC.

The V call is TRBV7-8, the J call TRBJ2-5; D unresolved. Germline assignment: CDR1 SGHVS and CDR2 FQNEAQ. Trimming stripped 3 bases from V and 4 bases from J, with 6 bases between. The CDR3 runs 12 residues. The CDR3 spells CASSFDGETQYF. DNA for the CDR3: TGTGCCAGCAGCTTCGATGGAGAGACCCAGTACTTC. Together with reference TRBV7-8 and TRBJ2-5, the CDR3 gives the full variable domain: GAGVSQSPRYKVAKRGQDVALRCDPISGHVSLFWYQQALGQGPEFLTYFQNEAQLDKSGLPSDRFFAERPEGSVSTLKIQRTQQEDSAVYLCASSFDGETQYFGPGTRLLVL.

This clone was observed a few times. The chain combines TRBV6-6 with TRBJ2-7; the D is unclear. V was cut by 4 bases and J by 0 bases, with 13 bases left in between. The CDR3 is made up of 15 amino acids. From germline, CDR1 is MNHNY and CDR2 SVGAGI (reference sequence). CDR3 in amino acids: CASSSDPASSYEQYV. CDR3 nucleotides: TGTGCCAGCAGTTCGGACCCAGCGAGCTCCTACGAGCAGTACGTC.

The rearrangement links TRBV7-8 to TRBJ2-1; 12 bases align to TRBD2. Germline lookup yields CDR1 SGHVS and CDR2 FQNEAQ. CDR3 length: 16 amino acids. The V and J ends lost 1 base and 4 bases, in that order; junction bases with no gene match: 2. CDR3 loop: CASSLVGTSGYNEQFF. CDR3 coding DNA: TGTGCCAGCAGCTTAGTAGGGACTAGCGGGTACAATGAGCAGTTCTTC.

The chain recombines TRBV6-6 with TRBJ2-7; D remains unclear. CDR3 length equals 14 residues. Germline V gives CDR1 MNHNY, CDR2 SVGAGI (reference sequence). V was trimmed by 3 bases and J by 3 bases, leaving 12 bases between them. CDR3 region: CASSYGQRNYEQYV. DNA for the CDR3: TGTGCCAGCAGTTATGGCCAGCGAAACTACGAGCAGTACGTC.

This clone came up a few times. V gene TRBV2 combines with J gene TRBJ1-6; D remains unclear. CDR3 size: 12 residues. CDR1 SNHLY and CDR2 FYNNEI come from the germline V gene. The V and J ends lost 4 bases and 7 bases respectively, with 5 bases between them. Written as DNA, the CDR3 is TGTGCCAGCAGTGGGCGAAATTCACCCCTCCACTTT. Protein product: CASSGRNSPLHF.

The V gene is TRBV6-5, the J gene TRBJ1-2; D is perhaps TRBD1 (6 bases). V was pared by 5 bases and J by 4 bases, with 17 bases between. Germline-derived CDR1 and CDR2 are MNHEY and SVGAGI. The CDR3 runs to 15 residues. CDR3 in amino acids: CASSAGVGVIYGYTF. In DNA, the CDR3 is TGTGCCAGCAGTGCAGGGGTGGGAGTTATCTATGGCTACACCTTC.

The CDR3 DNA is TGTGCCAGCAGTGCTGGCACAGATACGCAGTATTTT. Translating gives CASSAGTDTQYF. The chain has TRBV7-8 and TRBJ2-3; D gene unclear. The CDR3 consists of 12 residues. Germline V gene data show CDR1 as SGHVS and CDR2 as FQNEAQ. V lost 6 bases to trimming and J lost 1 base, with 5 bases between them.

The chain has TRBV7-6 and TRBJ2-3; D unclear. This CDR3 has 11 residues. Germline CDR1 is SGHVS and CDR2 is FNYEAQ. Trimming cost V 3 bases and J 5 bases, with 3 bases left between them. DNA of the CDR3: TGTGCCAGCAGCTTGAGAGATACGCAGTATTTT. This encodes CASSLRDTQYF. Drawing the rest from reference TRBV7-6 and TRBJ2-3, the complete variable domain is GAGVSQSPRYKVTKRGQDVALRCDPISGHVSLYWYRQALGQGPEFLTYFNYEAQQDKSGLPNDRFSAERPEGSISTLTIQRTEQRDSAMYRCASSLRDTQYFGPGTRLTVL.